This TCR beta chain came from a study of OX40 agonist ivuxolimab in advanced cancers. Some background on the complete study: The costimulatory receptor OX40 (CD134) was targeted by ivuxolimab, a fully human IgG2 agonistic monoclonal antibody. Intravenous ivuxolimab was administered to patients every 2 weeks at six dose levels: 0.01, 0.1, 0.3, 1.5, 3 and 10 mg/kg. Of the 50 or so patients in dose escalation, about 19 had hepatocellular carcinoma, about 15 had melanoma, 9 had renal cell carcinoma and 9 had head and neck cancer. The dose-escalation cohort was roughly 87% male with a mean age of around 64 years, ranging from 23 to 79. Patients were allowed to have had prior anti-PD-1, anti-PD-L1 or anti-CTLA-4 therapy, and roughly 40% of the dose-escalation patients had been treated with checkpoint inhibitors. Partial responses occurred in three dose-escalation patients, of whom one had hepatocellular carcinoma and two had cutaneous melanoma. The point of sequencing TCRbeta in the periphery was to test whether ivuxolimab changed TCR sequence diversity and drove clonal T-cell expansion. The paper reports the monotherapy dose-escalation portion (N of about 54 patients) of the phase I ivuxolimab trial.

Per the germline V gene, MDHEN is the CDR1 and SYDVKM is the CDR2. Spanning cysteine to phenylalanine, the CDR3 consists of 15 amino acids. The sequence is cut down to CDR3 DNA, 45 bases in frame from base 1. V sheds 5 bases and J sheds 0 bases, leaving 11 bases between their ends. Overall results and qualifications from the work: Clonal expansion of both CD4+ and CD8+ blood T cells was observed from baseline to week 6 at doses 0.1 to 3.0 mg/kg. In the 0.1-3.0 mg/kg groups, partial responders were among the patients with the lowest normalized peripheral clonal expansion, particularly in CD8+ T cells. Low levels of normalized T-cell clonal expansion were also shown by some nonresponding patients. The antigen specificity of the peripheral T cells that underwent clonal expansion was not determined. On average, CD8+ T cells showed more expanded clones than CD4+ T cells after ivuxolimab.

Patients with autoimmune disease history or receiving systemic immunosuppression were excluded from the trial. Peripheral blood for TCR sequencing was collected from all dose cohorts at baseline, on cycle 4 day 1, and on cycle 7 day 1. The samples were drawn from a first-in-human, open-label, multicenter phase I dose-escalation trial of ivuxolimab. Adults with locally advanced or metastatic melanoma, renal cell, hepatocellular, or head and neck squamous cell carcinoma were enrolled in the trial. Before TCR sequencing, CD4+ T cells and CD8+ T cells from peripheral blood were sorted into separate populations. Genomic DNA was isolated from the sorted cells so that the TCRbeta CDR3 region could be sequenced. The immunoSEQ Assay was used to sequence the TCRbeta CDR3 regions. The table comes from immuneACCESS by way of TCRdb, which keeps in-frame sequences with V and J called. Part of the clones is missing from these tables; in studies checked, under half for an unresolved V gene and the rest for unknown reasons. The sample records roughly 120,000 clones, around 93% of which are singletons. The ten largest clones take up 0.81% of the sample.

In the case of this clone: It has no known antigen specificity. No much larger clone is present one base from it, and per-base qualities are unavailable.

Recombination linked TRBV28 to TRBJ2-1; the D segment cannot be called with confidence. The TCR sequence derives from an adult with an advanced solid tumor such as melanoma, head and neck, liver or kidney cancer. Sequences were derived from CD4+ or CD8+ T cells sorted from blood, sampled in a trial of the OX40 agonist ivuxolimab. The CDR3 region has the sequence CASSLPTSSYNEQFF. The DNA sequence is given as TGTGCCAGCAGTCTCCCCACCAGCTCCTACAATGAGCAGTTCTTC.